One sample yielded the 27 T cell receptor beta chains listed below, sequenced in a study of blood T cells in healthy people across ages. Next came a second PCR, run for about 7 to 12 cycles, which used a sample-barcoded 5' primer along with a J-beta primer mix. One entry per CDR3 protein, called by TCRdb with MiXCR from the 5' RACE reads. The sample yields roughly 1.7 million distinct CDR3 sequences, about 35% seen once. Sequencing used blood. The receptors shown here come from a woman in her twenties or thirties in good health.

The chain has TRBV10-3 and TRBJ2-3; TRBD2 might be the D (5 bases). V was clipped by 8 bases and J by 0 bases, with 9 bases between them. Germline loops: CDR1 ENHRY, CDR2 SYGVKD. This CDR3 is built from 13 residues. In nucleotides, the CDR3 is TGTGCCATCTCTCCGGGGAGCACAGATACGCAGTATTTT. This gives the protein CAISPGSTDTQYF.

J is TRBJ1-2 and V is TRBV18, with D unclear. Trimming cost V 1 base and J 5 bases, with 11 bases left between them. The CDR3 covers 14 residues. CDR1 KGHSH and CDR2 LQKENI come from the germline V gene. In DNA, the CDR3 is TGTGCCAGCTCACCACTTTATTCGGAATATGGCTACACCTTC. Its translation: CASSPLYSEYGYTF.

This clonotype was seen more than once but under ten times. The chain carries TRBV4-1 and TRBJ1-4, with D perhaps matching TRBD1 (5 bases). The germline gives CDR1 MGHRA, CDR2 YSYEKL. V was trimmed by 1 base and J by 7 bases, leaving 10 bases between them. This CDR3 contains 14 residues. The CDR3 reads CASSQVRQTEKLFF. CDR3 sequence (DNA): TGCGCCAGCAGCCAAGTTCGACAGACTGAAAAACTGTTTTTT.

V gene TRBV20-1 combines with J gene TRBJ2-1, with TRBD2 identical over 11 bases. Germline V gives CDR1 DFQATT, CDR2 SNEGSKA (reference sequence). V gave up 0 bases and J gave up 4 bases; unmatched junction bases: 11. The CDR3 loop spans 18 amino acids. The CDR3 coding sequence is TGCAGTGCTAGAGACCTAGCGGGGGGCCTTGGATTTTACAATGAGCAGTTCTTC. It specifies CSARDLAGGLGFYNEQFF.

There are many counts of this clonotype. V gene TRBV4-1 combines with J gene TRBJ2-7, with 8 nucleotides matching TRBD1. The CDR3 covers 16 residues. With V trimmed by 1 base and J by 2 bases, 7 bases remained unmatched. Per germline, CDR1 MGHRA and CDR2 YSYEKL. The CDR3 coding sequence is TGCGCCAGCAGCCAAGTGGTGGACAGGGACCCCTACGAGCAGTACTTC. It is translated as CASSQVVDRDPYEQYF.

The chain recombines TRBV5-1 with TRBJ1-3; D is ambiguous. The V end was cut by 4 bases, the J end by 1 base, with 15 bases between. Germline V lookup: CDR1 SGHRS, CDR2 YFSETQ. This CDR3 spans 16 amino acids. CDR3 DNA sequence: TGCGCCAGCAGCCTGGGAGTCACCTCTTCTGGAAACACCATATATTTT. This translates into CASSLGVTSSGNTIYF.

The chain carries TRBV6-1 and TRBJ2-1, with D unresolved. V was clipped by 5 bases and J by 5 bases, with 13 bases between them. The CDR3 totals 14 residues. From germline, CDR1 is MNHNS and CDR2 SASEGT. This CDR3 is CASSTGSHHNEQFF. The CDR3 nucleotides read TGTGCCAGCAGTACCGGGTCCCACCACAATGAGCAGTTCTTC.

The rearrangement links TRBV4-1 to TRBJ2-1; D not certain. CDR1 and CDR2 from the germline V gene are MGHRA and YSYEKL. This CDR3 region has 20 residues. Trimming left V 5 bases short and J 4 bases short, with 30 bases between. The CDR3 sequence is CASSSSRVYGRELEYNEQFF. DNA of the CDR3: TGCGCCAGCAGCTCGAGTCGAGTTTACGGTCGAGAGTTGGAGTACAATGAGCAGTTCTTC.

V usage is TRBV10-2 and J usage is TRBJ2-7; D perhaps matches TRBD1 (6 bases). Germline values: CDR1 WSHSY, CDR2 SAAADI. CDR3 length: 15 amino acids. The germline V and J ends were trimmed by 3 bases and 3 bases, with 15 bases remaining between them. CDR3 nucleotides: TGCGCCAGCAGTGAATGGCAGGGGAGTCACTACGAGCAGTACTTC. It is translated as CASSEWQGSHYEQYF.

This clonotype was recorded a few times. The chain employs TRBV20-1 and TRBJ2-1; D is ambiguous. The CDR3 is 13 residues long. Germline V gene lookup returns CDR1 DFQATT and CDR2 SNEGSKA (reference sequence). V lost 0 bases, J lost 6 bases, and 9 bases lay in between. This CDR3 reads CSARDSGRNEQFF. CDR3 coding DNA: TGCAGTGCTAGAGACTCGGGTCGCAATGAGCAGTTCTTC.

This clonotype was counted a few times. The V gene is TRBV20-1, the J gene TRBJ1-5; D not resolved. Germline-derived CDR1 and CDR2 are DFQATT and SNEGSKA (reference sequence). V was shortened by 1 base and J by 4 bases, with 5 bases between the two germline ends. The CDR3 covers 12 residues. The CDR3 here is CSARVLNQPQHF. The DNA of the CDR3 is TGCAGTGCTAGAGTACTAAATCAGCCCCAGCATTTT.

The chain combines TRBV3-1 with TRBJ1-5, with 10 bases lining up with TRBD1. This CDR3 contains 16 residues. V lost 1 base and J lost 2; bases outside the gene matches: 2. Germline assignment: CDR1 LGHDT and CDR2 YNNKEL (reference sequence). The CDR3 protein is CASSQAGTGGNQPQHF. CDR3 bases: TGTGCCAGCAGCCAAGCCGGGACAGGGGGCAATCAGCCCCAGCATTTT.

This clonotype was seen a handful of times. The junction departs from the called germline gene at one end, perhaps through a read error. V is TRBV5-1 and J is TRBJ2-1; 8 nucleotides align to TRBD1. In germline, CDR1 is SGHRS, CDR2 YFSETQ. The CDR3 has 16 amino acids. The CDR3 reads CACSLGAGGAYNEQFF. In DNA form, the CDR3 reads TGCGCCTGCAGCTTGGGGGCAGGGGGCGCCTACAATGAGCAGTTCTTC.

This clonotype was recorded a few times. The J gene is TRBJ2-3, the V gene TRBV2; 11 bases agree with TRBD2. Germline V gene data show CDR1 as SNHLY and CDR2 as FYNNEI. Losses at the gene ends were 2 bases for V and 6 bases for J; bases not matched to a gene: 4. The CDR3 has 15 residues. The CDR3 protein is CASSELASGGDTQYF. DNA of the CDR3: TGTGCCAGCAGTGAACTGGCTAGCGGGGGGGATACGCAGTATTTT.

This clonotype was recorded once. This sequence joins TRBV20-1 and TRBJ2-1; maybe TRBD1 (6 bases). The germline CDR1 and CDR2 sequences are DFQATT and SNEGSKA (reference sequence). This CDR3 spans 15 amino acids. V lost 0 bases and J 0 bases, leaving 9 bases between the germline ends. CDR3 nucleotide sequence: TGCAGTGCTAGAGATCTACAGGGCTCCTACAATGAGCAGTTCTTC. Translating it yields CSARDLQGSYNEQFF.

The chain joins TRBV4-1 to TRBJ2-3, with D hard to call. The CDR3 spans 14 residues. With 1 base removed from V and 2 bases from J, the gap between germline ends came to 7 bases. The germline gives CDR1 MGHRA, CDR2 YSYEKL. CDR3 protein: CASSQAPPTDTQYF. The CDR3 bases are TGCGCCAGCAGCCAAGCTCCACCCACAGATACGCAGTATTTT.

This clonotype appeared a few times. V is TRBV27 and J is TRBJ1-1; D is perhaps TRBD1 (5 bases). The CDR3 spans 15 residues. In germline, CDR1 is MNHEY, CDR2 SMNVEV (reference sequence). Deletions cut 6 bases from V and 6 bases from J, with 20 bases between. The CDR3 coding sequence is TGTGCCAGCAGCCCATACAGGTCTAGCGATGCTGAAGCTTTCTTT. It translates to CASSPYRSSDAEAFF.

The CDR3 loop is CASSLEAGPQETQYF. CDR3 DNA: TGCGCCAGCAGCTTGGAAGCGGGGCCCCAAGAGACCCAGTACTTC. The gene calls are TRBV5-1 and TRBJ2-5; 7 positions match TRBD2. Per germline, CDR1 SGHRS and CDR2 YFSETQ. V shed 0 bases, J shed 1 base, and the junction held 3 bases outside the gene matches. There are 15 residues in the CDR3.

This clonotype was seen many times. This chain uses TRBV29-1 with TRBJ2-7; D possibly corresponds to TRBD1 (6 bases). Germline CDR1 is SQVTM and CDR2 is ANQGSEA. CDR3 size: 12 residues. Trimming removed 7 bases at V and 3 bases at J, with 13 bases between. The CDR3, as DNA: TGCAGCGCCGGGACACCTGACTACGAGCAGTACTTC. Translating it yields CSAGTPDYEQYF.

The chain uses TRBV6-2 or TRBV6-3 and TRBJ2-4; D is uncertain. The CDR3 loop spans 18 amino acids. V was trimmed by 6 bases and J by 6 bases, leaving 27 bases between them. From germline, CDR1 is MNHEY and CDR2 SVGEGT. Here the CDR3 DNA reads TGTGCCAGCAGAACATTAGTTTCCCTATTACCTCGCGGAAACATTCAGTACTTC. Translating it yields CASRTLVSLLPRGNIQYF.

The CDR3 DNA follows: TGTGCCAGCAGCTTAGGACTGCGGGAGATTCCGTACGACGAGCAGTACTTC. Translated, it gives CASSLGLREIPYDEQYF. The chain couples TRBV7-9 to TRBJ2-7, with 7 bases that match TRBD2. Unmatched junction bases numbered 14, after V lost 1 base and J lost 5 bases. CDR1 SEHNR and CDR2 FQNEAQ come from the germline V gene (reference sequence). This CDR3 has 17 residues.

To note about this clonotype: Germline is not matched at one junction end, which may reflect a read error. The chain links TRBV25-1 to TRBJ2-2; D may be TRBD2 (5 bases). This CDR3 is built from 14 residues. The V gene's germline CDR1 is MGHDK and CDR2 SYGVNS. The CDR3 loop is CASSWWAHTGERFF. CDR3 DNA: TGTGCCAGCAGCTGGTGGGCGCACACCGGGGAGCGGTTTTTT.

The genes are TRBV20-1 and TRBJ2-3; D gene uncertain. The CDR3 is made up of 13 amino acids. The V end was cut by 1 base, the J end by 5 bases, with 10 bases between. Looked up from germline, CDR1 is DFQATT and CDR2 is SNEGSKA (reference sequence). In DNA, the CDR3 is TGCAGTGCTAGAGCCCCGTCGCTAGATACGCAGTATTTT. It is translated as CSARAPSLDTQYF.

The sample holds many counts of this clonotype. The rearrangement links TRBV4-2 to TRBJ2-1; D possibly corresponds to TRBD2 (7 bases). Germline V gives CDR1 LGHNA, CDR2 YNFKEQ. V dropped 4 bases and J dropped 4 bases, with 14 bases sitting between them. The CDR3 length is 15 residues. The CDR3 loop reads CASSPSAGAYNEQFF. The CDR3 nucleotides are TGTGCCAGCAGCCCATCCGCGGGGGCTTACAATGAGCAGTTCTTC.

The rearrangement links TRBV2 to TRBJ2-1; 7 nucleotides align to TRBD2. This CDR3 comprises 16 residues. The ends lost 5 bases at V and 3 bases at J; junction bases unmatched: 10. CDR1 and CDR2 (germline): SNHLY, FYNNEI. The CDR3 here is CASSHTPSGVYNEQFF. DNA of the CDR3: TGTGCCAGCAGTCACACCCCTAGCGGAGTCTACAATGAGCAGTTCTTC.

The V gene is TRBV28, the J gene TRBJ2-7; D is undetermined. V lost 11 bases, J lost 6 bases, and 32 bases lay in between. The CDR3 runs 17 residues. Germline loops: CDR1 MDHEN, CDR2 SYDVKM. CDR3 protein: CAGENLGGVPSTIEQYF. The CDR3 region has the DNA TGTGCCGGCGAAAATCTAGGCGGAGTCCCCTCTACGATCGAGCAGTACTTC.

The CDR3 sequence: CASTQGVGELFF. Written as DNA, the CDR3 is TGTGCCTCGACACAGGGGGTCGGGGAGCTGTTTTTT. The chain uses TRBV10-3 and TRBJ2-2, with TRBD1 identical over 8 bases. With V trimmed by 11 bases and J by 7 bases, 6 bases remained unmatched. The CDR3 covers 12 residues. Germline values: CDR1 ENHRY, CDR2 SYGVKD.